The next 8 T cell receptor beta chains were all read from a single sample in a study of blood T cell repertoires in COVID-19. Data came from immunoSEQ multiplex PCR; TCRdb stores just in-frame clones and leaves some out. Of around 200,000 clones listed, about nine tenths are singletons. Sequenced sample: peripheral blood. The source is a man between 70 and 80 years old with active or convalescent COVID-19.

The chain employs TRBV27 and TRBJ1-1; D is undetermined. The CDR3 consists of 12 residues. Trimming removed 4 bases at V and 7 bases at J, with 10 bases between. CDR1 and CDR2 from the germline V gene are MNHEY and SMNVEV (reference sequence). The CDR3 loop reads CASSSVRGEAFF. The CDR3 DNA reads TGTGCCAGCAGTTCCGTCCGGGGTGAAGCTTTCTTT.

The rearrangement joins TRBV6-1 to TRBJ2-7, with D perhaps TRBD2 (6 bases). Trimming pared 0 bases from V and 3 bases from J, leaving 6 bases between. The length of the CDR3 is 13 residues. Looked up from germline, CDR1 is MNHNS and CDR2 is SASEGT. DNA of the CDR3: TGTGCCAGCAGTGAAGCGCGGGGCTACGAGCAGTACTTC. Translated, it gives CASSEARGYEQYF.

The chain joins TRBV5-1 to TRBJ1-3; D possibly corresponds to TRBD1 (5 bases). Trimming removed 0 bases at V and 0 bases at J, with 16 bases between. This CDR3 has 18 residues. CDR1 and CDR2 from the germline V gene are SGHRS and YFSETQ. The CDR3: CASSLGQILPLSGNTIYF. CDR3 coding DNA: TGCGCCAGCAGCTTGGGACAGATTCTTCCTCTCTCTGGAAACACCATATATTTT.

The V call is TRBV27, the J call TRBJ2-7; the D gene is possibly TRBD2 (5 bases). This CDR3 comprises 16 residues. Looked up from germline, CDR1 is MNHEY and CDR2 is SMNVEV (reference sequence). V was shortened by 6 bases and J by 3 bases, with 21 bases between the two germline ends. CDR3 sequence (DNA): TGTGCCAGCAGGTTTGGCGCACGGACTGGGATCTACGAGCAGTACTTC. Translated, it gives CASRFGARTGIYEQYF.

The table lists this clone with a count of one. The J gene is TRBJ2-3, the V gene TRBV5-4, with TRBD2 identical over 10 bases. Germline CDR1 and CDR2: SGHNT and YYREEE (reference sequence). V lost 4 bases, J lost 4 bases, and 6 bases stayed unmatched. This CDR3 has 15 residues. The CDR3 protein is CASSLSGGASDTQYF. CDR3 DNA: TGTGCCAGCAGCCTAAGCGGGGGGGCCTCAGATACGCAGTATTTT.

The CDR3 DNA reads as TGTGCCACCAGTGATCCCGCCGGGACTAGCGCCAGCAATGAGCAGTTCTTC. Protein product: CATSDPAGTSASNEQFF. The chain links TRBV24-1 to TRBJ2-1; 10 bases agree with TRBD2. CDR3 length: 17 amino acids. Germline loops: CDR1 KGHDR, CDR2 SFDVKD. The V gene end was trimmed by 3 bases and the J gene end by 6 bases; junction bases not matched to a gene: 10.

This rearrangement joins TRBV3-1 (or the pseudogene TRBV3-2) to TRBJ1-2; maybe TRBD1 (6 bases). V was clipped by 6 bases and J by 5 bases, with 13 bases between them. CDR3 length: 13 residues. Germline CDR1 and CDR2: LGHDT and YNNKEL (reference sequence). The CDR3 reads CASRRTATYGYTF. The CDR3 coding sequence is TGTGCCAGCAGAAGGACAGCTACTTATGGCTACACCTTC.

The V call is TRBV10-2, the J call TRBJ2-5; a weak D match, TRBD1 (6 bases). Germline lookup yields CDR1 WSHSY and CDR2 SAAADI. The CDR3 is 16 amino acids. Trimming cost V 5 bases and J 3 bases, with 19 bases left between them. CDR3 nucleotide sequence: TGCGCCAGCAGTCCCAGCCGTGACAGGTTAAAAGAGACCCAGTACTTC. Its protein product is CASSPSRDRLKETQYF.